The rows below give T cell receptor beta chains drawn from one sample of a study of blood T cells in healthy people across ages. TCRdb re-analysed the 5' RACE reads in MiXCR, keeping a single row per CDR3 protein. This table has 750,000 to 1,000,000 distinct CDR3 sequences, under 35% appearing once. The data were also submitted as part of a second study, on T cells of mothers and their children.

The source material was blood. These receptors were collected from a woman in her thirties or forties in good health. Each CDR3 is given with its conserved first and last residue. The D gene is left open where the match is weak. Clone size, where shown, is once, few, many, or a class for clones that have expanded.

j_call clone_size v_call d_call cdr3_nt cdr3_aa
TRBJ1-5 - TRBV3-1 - TGTGCCAGCAGCCAAGCGGGGGCGGCGGATCAGCCCCAGCATTTT CASSQAGAADQPQHF
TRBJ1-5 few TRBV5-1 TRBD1 TGCGCCAGCAGCGCGGGACAGGGTGAGGGCAATCAGCCCCAGCATTTT CASSAGQGEGNQPQHF
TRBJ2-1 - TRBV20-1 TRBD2 TGCAGTGCTAGACCGGGAGTGAGCGGGGAAAAGCAGTTCTTC CSARPGVSGEKQFF
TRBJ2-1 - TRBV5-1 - TGCGCCAGCCGGCGTGGGTCCACGTGGGATGAGCAGTTCTTC CASRRGSTWDEQFF
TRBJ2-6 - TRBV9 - TGTGCCAGCAGCCTCAGGCGGACAGACGGCCTCTCTGGGGCCAACGTCCGGACTTTC CASSLRRTDGLSGANVRTF
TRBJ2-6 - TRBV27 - TGTGCCAGCAGCTACTGTCCCTCTGGGGCCAACGTCCTGACTTTC CASSYCPSGANVLTF
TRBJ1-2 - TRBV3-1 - TGTGCCAGCAGCCAAACGGACCCAAACTATGGCTACACCTTC CASSQTDPNYGYTF
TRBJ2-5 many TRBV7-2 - TGTGCCAGCAGCAAAGGGGTTCGGGAGACCCAGTACTTC CASSKGVRETQYF
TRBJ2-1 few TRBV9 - TGTGCCAGCATCTCAGACCTATATGGTGAGCAGTTCTTC CASISDLYGEQFF
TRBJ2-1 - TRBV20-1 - TGCAGTGCTGATCACAGGGTTGGTGAGCAGTTCTTC CSADHRVGEQFF
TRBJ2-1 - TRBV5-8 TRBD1 TGTGCCAGCAGCTTGGGGGCGTGGGACAGGGGGCGCAATGAGCAGTTCTTC CASSLGAWDRGRNEQFF
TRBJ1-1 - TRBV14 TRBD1 TGTGCCAGCAGGAACCGACAGGGTACTGAAGCTTTCTTT CASRNRQGTEAFF
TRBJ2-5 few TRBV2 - TGTGCCAGCAGTGAAGGTCTGGGTTTCCCCCAAGAGACCCAGTACTTC CASSEGLGFPQETQYF
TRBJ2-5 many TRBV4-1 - TGCGCCAGCAGCCAACCAGACAGAGGCGAGACCCAGTACTTC CASSQPDRGETQYF
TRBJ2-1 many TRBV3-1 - TGTGCCAGCAGCCAAGATCAGGCTTTAGGCTACAATGAGCAGTTCTTC CASSQDQALGYNEQFF
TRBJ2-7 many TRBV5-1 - TGCGCCAGCAGAGAGACCGGGACAAGCAACTACGAGCAGTACTTC CASRETGTSNYEQYF
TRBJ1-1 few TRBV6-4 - TGTGCCAGCACCCAAAGTCCGCACATGAACACTGAAGCTTTCTTT CASTQSPHMNTEAFF
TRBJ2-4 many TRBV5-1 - TGCGCCAGCAGCTTGGCCGCGGGGCTGGTAGCCAAAAACATTCAGTACTTC CASSLAAGLVAKNIQYF
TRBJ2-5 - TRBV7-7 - TGTGCTAGCAGCTTAAATTTTGGAGGGGGCGAGACCCAGTACTTC CASSLNFGGGETQYF
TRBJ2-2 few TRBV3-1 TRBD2 TGTGCCAGCAGCCAAGACGGCAGCGGGGGGCGGGGCGGGGAGCTGTTTTTT CASSQDGSGGRGGELFF
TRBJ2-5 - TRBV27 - TGTGCCAGCAGTTTTTCCGGGGCCAAGACCCAGTACTTC CASSFSGAKTQYF
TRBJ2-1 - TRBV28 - TGTGCCAGCGTCCGGACACTCGACAATGAGCAGTTCTTC CASVRTLDNEQFF
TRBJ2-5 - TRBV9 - TGTGCCAGCAGCGTAGCGGGGCGAAGCCGTACAGGGGAGACCCAGTACTTC CASSVAGRSRTGETQYF
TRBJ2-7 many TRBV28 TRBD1 TGTGCCAGCAGTTCCCGGACAGGGGCGGGGGAGCAGTACTTC CASSSRTGAGEQYF
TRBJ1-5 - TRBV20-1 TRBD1 TGCAGTGCTAGTTCTCTCCCGGGACAGGTTTATCAGCCCCAGCATTTT CSASSLPGQVYQPQHF
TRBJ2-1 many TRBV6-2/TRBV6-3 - TGTGCCAGCAGTCAATCGAGAGCGGTGTTCTTC CASSQSRAVFF
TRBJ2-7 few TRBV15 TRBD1 TGTGCCACCAGCACCCGGGACAGCCGCTACGAGCAGTACTTC CATSTRDSRYEQYF
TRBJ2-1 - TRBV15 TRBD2 TGTGCCACCAGCCCAAAGTGGGGACTACAATACAATGAGCAGTTCTTC CATSPKWGLQYNEQFF
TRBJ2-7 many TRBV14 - TGTGCCAGCAGCCAAGAACCCGGGACACCATTCTCCTACGAGCAGTACTTC CASSQEPGTPFSYEQYF
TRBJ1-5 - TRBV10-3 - TGTGCCATCAGTGAGTCCAACAGCGGCTTCAATCAGCCCCAGCATTTT CAISESNSGFNQPQHF
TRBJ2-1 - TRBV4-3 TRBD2 TGCGCCAGCAGCCAAGATTTGGGCGGGAGGAGCAATGAGCAGTTCTTC CASSQDLGGRSNEQFF
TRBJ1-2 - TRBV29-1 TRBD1 TGCAGCGGGCAGGACAGGGCGGGCTACACCTTC CSGQDRAGYTF
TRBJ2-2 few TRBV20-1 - TGCAGTGCTAGAACCCCCGTTGGGAGTACCGGGGAGCTGTTTTTT CSARTPVGSTGELFF
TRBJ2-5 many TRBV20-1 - TGCAGTGCTAGAGCCGGGACTCCTCAAGAGACCCAGTACTTC CSARAGTPQETQYF
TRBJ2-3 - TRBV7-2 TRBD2 TGTGCCAGCAGCATTAGCGGGGGGGAGACCACAGATACGCAGTATTTT CASSISGGETTDTQYF
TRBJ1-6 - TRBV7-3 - TGTGCCAGCAGCTCGGAAGGGCGGAGGAATTCACCCCTCCACTTT CASSSEGRRNSPLHF
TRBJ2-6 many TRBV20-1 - TGCAGTGCTCGTCCGCATGGGGCCGGGGCCAACGTCCTGACTTTC CSARPHGAGANVLTF
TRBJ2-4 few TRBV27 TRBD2 TGTGCCAGCAGTCTGGGACTAGAGAACATTCAGTACTTC CASSLGLENIQYF
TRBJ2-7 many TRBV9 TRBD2 TGTGCCAGCAGCGTAGAGCCGGGGACTAGGCCCTACGAGCAGTACTTC CASSVEPGTRPYEQYF
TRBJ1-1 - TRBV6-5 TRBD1 TGTGCCAGCAGTGAGCAGGGGGATTGTGCAGCTTTCTTT CASSEQGDCAAFF
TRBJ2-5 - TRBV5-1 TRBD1 TGCGCCAGCAGCCCTGGAGTAGGGGGCGAAGAGACCCATTACTTC CASSPGVGGEETHYF
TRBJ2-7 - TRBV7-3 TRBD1 TGTGCCAGCAGCCCAGGGGGCCACGACGAGCAGTACTTC CASSPGGHDEQYF
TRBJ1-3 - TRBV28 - TGTGCCAGCAGTTCCCTCTCTGGAAACACCATATATTTT CASSSLSGNTIYF
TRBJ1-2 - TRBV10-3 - TGTGCCATCACGGTTGATCCAAACTATGGCTACACCTTC CAITVDPNYGYTF
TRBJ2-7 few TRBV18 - TGTGCCAGCTCACGTCGCAGGGACTCCTACGAGCAGTACTTC CASSRRRDSYEQYF
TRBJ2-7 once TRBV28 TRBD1 TGTGCCAGCAGTGCCCCACCGGGACAGGGGACCTACGAGCAGTACTTC CASSAPPGQGTYEQYF
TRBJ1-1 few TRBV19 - TGTGCCAGTAGTCACCAAAGATCGAACACTGAAGCTTTCTTT CASSHQRSNTEAFF
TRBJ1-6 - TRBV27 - TGTGCCAGCACCAAACGGCAGGGCCTAAATTCACCCCTCCACTTT CASTKRQGLNSPLHF
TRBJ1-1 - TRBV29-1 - TGCAGCGTTTTCCCCCAGGGTAACACTGAAGCTTTCTTT CSVFPQGNTEAFF
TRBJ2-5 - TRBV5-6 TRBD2 TGTGCCTGCGGCTTGGTGGCTAGCGGGCGCGAGACCCAGTACTTC CACGLVASGRETQYF
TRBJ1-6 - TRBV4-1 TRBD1 TGCGCCAGCAGAATACAGGGGAATAATTCACCCCTCCACTTT CASRIQGNNSPLHF
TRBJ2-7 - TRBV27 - TGTGCCAGCAGTTTAAGGGGGACGACCTACGAGCAGTACTTC CASSLRGTTYEQYF
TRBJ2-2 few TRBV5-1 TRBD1 TGCGCCAGCAGCTCGACAGGGTTCCCCGGGGAGCTGTGTTTT CASSSTGFPGELCF
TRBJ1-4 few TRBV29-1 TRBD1 TGCAGCGTTGCGTCCGATCAGGGACAGGGCTTCTCTAATGAAAAACTGTTTTTT CSVASDQGQGFSNEKLFF